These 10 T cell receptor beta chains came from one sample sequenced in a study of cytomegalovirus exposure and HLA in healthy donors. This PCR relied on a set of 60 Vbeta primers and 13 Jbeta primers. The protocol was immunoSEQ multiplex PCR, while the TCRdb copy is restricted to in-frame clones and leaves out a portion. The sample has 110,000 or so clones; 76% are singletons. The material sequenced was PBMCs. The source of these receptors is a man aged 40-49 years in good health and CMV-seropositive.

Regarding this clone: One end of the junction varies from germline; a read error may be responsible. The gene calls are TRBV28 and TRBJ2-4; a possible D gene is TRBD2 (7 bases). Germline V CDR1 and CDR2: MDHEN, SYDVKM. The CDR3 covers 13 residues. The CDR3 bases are TGTGCGTCGGGGAGGGGGGGAAAAAACAGTCAGTACTTC. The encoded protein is CASGRGGKNSQYF.

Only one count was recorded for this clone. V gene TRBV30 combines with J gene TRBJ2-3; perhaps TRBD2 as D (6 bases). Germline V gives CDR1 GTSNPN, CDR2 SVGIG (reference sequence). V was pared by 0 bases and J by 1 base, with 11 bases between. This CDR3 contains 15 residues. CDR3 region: CAWSVRASGTDTQYF. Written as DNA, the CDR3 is TGTGCCTGGAGTGTACGGGCTAGCGGCACAGATACGCAGTATTTT.

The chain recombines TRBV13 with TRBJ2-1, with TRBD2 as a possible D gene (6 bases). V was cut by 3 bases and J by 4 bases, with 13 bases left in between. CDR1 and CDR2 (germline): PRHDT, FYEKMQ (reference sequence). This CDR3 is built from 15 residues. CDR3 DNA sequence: TGTGCCAGCAGCTTCTCTGGTAGCGGATACAATGAGCAGTTCTTC. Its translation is CASSFSGSGYNEQFF.

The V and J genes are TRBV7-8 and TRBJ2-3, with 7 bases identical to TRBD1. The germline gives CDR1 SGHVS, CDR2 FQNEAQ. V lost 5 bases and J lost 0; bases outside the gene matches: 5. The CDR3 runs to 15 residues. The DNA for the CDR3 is TGTGCCAGCAGCCCCCGACAGGGTAGCACAGATACGCAGTATTTT. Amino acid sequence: CASSPRQGSTDTQYF. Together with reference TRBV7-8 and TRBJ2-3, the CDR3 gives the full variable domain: GAGVSQSPRYKVAKRGQDVALRCDPISGHVSLFWYQQALGQGPEFLTYFQNEAQLDKSGLPSDRFFAERPEGSVSTLKIQRTQQEDSAVYLCASSPRQGSTDTQYFGPGTRLTVL.

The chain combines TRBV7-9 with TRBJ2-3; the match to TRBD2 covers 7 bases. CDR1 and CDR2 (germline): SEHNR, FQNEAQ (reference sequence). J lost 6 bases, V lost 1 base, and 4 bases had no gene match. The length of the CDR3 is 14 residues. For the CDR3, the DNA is TGTGCCAGCAGCTTAGAGGGAGCGGGGGATACGCAGTATTTT. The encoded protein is CASSLEGAGDTQYF.

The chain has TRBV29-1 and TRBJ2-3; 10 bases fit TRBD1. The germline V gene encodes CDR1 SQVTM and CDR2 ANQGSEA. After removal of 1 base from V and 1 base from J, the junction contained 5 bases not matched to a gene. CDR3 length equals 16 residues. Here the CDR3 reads CSVEVGTGDGTDTQYF. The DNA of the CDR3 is TGCAGCGTTGAAGTGGGGACAGGGGATGGCACAGATACGCAGTATTTT.

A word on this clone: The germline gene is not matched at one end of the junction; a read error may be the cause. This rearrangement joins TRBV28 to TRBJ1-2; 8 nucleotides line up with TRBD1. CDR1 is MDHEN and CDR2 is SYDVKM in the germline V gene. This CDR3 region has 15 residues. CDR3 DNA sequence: TGTGCCGGCAGAACGGACAGGGAAGGATCCTATGGCTACACCTTC. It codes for CAGRTDREGSYGYTF.

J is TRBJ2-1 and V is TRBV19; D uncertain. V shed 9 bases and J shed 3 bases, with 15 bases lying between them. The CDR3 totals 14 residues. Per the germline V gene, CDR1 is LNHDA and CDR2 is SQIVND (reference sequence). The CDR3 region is CAREDRQFYNEQFF. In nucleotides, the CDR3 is TGTGCCAGAGAGGATCGCCAATTCTACAATGAGCAGTTCTTC.

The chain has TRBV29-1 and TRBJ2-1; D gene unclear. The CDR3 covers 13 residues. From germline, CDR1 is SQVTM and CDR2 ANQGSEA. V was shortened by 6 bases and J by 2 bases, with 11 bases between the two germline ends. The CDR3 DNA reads TGCAGCGTGCAGTGGCGGACCTACAATGAGCAGTTCTTC. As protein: CSVQWRTYNEQFF.

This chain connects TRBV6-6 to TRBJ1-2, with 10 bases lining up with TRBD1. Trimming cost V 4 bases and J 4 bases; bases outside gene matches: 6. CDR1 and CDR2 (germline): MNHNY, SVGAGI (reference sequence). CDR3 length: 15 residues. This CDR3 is CASSLTGGAGYGYTF. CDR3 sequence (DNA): TGTGCCAGCAGTTTGACAGGGGGCGCGGGCTATGGCTACACCTTC.